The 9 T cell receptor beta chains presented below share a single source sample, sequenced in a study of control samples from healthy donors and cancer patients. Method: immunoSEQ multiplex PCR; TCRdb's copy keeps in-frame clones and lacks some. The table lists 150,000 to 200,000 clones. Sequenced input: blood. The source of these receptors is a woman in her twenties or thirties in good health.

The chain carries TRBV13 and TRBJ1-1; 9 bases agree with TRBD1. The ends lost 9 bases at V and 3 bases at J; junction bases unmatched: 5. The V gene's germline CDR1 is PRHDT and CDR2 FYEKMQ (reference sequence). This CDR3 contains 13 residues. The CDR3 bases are TGTGCCAGTACGGGACAGGGCGACACTGAAGCTTTCTTT. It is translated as CASTGQGDTEAFF.

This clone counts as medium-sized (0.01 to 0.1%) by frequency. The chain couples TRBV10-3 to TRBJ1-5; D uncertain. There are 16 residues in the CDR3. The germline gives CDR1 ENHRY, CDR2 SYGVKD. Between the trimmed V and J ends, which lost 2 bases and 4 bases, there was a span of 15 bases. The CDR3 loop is CAISEPDAGSNQPQHF. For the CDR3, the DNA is TGTGCCATCAGTGAGCCTGACGCGGGCAGTAATCAGCCCCAGCATTTT.

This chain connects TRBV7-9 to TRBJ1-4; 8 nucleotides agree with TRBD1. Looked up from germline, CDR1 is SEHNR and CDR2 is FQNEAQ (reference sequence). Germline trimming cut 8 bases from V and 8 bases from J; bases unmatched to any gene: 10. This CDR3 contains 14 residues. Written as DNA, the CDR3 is TGTGCCAGCGGCCGGACAGGGCGGAAAGAAAAACTGTTTTTT. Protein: CASGRTGRKEKLFF.

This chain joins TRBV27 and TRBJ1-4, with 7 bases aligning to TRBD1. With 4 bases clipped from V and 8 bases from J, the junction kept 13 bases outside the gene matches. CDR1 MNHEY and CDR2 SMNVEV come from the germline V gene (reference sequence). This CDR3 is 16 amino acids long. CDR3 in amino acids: CASSSLKAGGREKLFF. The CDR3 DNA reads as TGTGCCAGCAGTTCGCTGAAGGCAGGGGGTAGAGAAAAACTGTTTTTT.

CDR3 coding DNA: TGTGCCAGCAGCTTGAGGACAGGGGGAAACACCATATATTTT. The encoded protein is CASSLRTGGNTIYF. The gene calls are TRBV7-8 and TRBJ1-3, with 8 bases that match TRBD1. This CDR3 is built from 14 residues. Trimming removed 3 bases from V and 4 bases from J; junction bases left unmatched: 2. CDR1 is SGHVS, CDR2 FQNEAQ, per germline.

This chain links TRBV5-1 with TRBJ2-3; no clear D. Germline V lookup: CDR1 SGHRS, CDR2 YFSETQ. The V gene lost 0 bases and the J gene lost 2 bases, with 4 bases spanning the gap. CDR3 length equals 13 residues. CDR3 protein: CASSLGTTDTQYF. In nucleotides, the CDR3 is TGCGCCAGCAGCTTGGGCACCACAGATACGCAGTATTTT. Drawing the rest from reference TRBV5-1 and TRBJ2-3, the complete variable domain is KAGVTQTPRYLIKTRGQQVTLSCSPISGHRSVSWYQQTPGQGLQFLFEYFSETQRNKGNFPGRFSGRQFSNSRSEMNVSTLELGDSALYLCASSLGTTDTQYFGPGTRLTVL.

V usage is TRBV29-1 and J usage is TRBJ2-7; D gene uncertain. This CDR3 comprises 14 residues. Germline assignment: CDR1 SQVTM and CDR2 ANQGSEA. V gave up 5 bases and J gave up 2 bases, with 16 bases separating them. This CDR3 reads CSVTNIGVTYEQYF. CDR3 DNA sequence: TGCAGCGTTACCAACATAGGCGTTACCTACGAGCAGTACTTC.

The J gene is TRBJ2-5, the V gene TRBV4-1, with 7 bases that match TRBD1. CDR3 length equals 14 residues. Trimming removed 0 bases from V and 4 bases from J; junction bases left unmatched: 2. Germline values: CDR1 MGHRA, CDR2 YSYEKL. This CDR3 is CASSQDRGLETQYF. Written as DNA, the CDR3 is TGCGCCAGCAGCCAAGATAGGGGGCTAGAGACCCAGTACTTC.

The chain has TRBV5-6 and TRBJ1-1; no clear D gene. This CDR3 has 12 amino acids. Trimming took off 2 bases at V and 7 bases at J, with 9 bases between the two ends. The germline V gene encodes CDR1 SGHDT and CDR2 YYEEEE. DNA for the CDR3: TGTGCCAGCAGCTTCGGCGCAGGTGAAGCTTTCTTT. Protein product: CASSFGAGEAFF. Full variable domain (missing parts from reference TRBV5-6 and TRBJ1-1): DAGVTQSPTHLIKTRGQQVTLRCSPKSGHDTVSWYQQALGQGPQFIFQYYEEEERQRGNFPDRFSGHQFPNYSSELNVNALLLGDSALYLCASSFGAGEAFFGQGTRLTVV.